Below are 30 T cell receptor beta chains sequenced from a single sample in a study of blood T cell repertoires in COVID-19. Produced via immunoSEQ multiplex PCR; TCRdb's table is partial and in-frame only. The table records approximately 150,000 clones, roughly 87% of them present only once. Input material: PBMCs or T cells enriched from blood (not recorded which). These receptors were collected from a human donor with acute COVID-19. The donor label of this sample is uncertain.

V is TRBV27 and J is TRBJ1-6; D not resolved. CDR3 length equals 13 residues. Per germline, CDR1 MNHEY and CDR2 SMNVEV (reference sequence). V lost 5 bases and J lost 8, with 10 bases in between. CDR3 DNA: TGTGCCAGCAGTGGAGGGTGGGATTCACCCCTCCACTTT. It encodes CASSGGWDSPLHF.

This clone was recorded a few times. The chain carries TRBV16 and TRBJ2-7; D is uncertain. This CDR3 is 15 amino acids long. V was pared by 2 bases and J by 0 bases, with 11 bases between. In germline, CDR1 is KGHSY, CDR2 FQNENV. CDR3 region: CASSQEQQNSYEQYF. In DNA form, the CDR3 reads TGTGCCAGCAGCCAAGAGCAACAGAACTCCTACGAGCAGTACTTC.

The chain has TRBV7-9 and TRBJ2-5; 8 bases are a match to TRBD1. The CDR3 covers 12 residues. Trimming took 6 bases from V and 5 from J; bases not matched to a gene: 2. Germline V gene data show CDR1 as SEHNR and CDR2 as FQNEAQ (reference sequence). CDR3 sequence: CASRDREETQYF. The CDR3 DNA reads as TGTGCCAGCAGGGACAGGGAGGAGACCCAGTACTTC.

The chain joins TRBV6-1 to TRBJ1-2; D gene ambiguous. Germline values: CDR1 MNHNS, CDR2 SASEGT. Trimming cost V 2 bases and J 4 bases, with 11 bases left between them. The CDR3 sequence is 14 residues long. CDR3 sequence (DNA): TGTGCCAGCAGTGAATCCGGGAGCTTCTATGGCTACACCTTC. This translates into CASSESGSFYGYTF.

Here the CDR3 DNA reads TGTGCCAGCAGCTTGAAGGGAGGATCTGAAGCTTTCTTT. Translated: CASSLKGGSEAFF. The chain uses TRBV5-6 and TRBJ1-1, with D unresolved. Trimming removed 1 base from V and 6 bases from J, with 10 bases in between. Germline V gene lookup returns CDR1 SGHDT and CDR2 YYEEEE. The CDR3 covers 13 residues.

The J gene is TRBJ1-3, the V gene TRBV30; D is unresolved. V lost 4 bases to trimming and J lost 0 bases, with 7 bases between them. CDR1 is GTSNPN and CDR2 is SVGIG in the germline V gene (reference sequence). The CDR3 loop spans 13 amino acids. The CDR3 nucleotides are TGTGCCTGGACGTGGAGCTCTGGAAACACCATATATTTT. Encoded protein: CAWTWSSGNTIYF.

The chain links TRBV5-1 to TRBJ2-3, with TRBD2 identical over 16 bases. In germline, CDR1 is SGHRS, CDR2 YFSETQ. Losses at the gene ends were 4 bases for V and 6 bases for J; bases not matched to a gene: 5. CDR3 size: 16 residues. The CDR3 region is CASSPGTSGGADTQYF. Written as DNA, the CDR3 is TGCGCCAGCAGCCCCGGGACTAGCGGGGGGGCTGATACGCAGTATTTT.

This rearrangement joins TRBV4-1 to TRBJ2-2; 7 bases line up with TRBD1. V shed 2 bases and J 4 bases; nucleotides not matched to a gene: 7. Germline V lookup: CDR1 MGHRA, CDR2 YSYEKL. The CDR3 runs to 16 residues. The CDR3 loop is CASSQRQGTTTGELFF. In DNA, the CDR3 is TGCGCCAGCAGCCAACGACAGGGTACGACCACCGGGGAGCTGTTTTTT.

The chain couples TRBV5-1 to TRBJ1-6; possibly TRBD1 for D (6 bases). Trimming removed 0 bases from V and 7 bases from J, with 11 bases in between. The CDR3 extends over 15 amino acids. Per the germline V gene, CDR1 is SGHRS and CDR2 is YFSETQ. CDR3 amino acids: CASSLVLGANSPLHF. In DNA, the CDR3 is TGCGCCAGCAGCTTGGTATTGGGGGCCAATTCACCCCTCCACTTT.

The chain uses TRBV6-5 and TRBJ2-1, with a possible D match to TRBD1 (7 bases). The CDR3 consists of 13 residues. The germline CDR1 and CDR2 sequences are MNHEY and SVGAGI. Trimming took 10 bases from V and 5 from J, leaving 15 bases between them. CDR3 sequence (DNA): TGTGCCATTCGCCAGGGGGGCAACAATGAGCAGTTCTTC. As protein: CAIRQGGNNEQFF.

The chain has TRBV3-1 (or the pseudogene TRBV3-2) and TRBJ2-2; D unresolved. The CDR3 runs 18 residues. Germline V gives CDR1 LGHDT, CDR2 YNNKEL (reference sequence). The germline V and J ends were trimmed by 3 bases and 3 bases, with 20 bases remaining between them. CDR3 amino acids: CASSHPFVGESDTGELFF. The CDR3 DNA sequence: TGTGCCAGCAGCCACCCATTCGTTGGCGAGAGCGACACCGGGGAGCTGTTTTTT.

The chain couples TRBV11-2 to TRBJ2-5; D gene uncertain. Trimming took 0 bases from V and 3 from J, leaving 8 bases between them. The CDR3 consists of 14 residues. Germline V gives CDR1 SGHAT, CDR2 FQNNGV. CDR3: CASSLEVSEETQYF. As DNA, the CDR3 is TGTGCCAGCAGCTTAGAAGTCTCAGAAGAGACCCAGTACTTC.

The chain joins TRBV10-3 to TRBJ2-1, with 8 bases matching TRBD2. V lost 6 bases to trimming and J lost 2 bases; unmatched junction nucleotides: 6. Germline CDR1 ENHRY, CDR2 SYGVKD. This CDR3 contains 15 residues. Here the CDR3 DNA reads TGTGCCATCAGGCCCCTCGGGGGGGCCTACAATGAGCAGTTCTTC. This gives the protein CAIRPLGGAYNEQFF.

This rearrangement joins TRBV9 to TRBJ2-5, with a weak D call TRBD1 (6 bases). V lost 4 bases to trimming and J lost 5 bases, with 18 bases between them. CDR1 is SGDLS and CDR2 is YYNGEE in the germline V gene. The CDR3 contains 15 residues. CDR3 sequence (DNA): TGTGCCAGCAGCCACGTAGATGGGGGCAGCGAGACCCAGTACTTC. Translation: CASSHVDGGSETQYF.

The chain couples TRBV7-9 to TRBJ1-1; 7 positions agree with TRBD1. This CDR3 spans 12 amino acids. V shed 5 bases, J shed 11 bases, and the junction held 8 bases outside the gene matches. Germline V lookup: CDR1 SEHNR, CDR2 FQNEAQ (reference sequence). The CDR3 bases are TGTGCCAGCAGCCCCTCGAAGGGGGCGGCTTTCTTT. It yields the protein CASSPSKGAAFF.

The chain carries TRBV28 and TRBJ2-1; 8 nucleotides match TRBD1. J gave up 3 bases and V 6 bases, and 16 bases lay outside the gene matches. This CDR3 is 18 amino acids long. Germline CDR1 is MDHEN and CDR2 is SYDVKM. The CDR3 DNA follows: TGTGCCAGCAGCCCCAGGACAGGGTGGGTTAAGAACTACAATGAGCAGTTCTTC. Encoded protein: CASSPRTGWVKNYNEQFF.

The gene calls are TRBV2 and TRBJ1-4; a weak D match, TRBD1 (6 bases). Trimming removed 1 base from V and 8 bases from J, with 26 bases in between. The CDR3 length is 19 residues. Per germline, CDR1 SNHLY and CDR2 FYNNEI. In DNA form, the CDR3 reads TGTGCCAGCAGTGAAGGACCCGGGACACCCGATATGCGAGCCGAAAAACTGTTTTTT. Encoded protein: CASSEGPGTPDMRAEKLFF.

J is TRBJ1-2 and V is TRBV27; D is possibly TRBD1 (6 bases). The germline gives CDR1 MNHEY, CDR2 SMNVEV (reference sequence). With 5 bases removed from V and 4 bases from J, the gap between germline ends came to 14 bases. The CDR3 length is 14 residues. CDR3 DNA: TGTGCCAGCAGTCCTACAGGGACGGGCTATGGCTACACCTTC. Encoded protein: CASSPTGTGYGYTF.

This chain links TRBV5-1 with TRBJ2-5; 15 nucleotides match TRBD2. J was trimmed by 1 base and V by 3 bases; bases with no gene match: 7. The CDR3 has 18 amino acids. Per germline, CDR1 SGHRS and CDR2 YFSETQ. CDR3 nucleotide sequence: TGCGCCAGCAGCTCCGGGGGACTAGCGGGGGGCACCCAAGAGACCCAGTACTTC. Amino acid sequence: CASSSGGLAGGTQETQYF. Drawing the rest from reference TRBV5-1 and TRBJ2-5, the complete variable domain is KAGVTQTPRYLIKTRGQQVTLSCSPISGHRSVSWYQQTPGQGLQFLFEYFSETQRNKGNFPGRFSGRQFSNSRSEMNVSTLELGDSALYLCASSSGGLAGGTQETQYFGPGTRLLVL.

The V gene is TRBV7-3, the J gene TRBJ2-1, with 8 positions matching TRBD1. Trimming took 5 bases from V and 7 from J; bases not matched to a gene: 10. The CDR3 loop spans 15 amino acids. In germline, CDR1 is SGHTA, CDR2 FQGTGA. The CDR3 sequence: CASSPGTGPLNEQFF. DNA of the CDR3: TGTGCCAGCAGCCCCGGGACAGGTCCCTTGAATGAGCAGTTCTTC.

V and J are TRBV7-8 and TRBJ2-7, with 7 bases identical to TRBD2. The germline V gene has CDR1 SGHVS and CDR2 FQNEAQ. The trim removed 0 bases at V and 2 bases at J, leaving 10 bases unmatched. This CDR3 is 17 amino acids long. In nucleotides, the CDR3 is TGTGCCAGCAGCTTAGCTGGGAGCGGGGTTCCACCCTACGAGCAGTACTTC. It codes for CASSLAGSGVPPYEQYF.

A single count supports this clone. The CDR3 here is CASSLVQGNYGYTF. The CDR3 nucleotides read TGTGCCAGCAGCTTGGTACAGGGGAACTATGGCTACACCTTC. The chain couples TRBV5-6 to TRBJ1-2; 7 bases align to TRBD1. CDR1 SGHDT and CDR2 YYEEEE come from the germline V gene. V was pared by 0 bases and J by 2 bases, with 1 base of the junction left unmatched. The CDR3 consists of 14 residues. Combining the CDR3 with reference TRBV5-6 and TRBJ1-2 gives the whole variable domain DAGVTQSPTHLIKTRGQQVTLRCSPKSGHDTVSWYQQALGQGPQFIFQYYEEEERQRGNFPDRFSGHQFPNYSSELNVNALLLGDSALYLCASSLVQGNYGYTFGSGTRLTVV.

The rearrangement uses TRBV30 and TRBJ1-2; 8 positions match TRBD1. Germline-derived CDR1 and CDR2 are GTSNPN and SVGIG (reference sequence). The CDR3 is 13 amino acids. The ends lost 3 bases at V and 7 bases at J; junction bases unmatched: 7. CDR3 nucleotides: TGTGCCTGGAGACGGACAGGGCGGGGTGGCTACACCTTC. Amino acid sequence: CAWRRTGRGGYTF.

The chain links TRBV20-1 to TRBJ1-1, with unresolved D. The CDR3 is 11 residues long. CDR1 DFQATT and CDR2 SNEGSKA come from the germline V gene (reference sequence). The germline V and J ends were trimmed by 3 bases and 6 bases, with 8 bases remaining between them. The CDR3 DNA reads TGCAGTGCTAGGAGCCCCCCTGAAGCTTTCTTT. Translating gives CSARSPPEAFF.

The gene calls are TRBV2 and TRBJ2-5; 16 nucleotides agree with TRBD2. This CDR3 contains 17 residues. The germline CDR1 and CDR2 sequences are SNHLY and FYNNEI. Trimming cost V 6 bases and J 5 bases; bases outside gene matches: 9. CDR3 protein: CASRAPGLAGGSETQYF. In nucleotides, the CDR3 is TGTGCCAGCAGGGCCCCGGGACTAGCGGGGGGGAGTGAGACCCAGTACTTC.

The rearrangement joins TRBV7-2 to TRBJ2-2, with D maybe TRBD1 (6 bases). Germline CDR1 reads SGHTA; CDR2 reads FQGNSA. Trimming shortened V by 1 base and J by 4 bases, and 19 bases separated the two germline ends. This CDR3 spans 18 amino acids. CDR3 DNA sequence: TGTGCCAGCAGCTTAGTCGGTGGGGCCAGGGGTGTCACCGGGGAGCTGTTTTTT. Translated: CASSLVGGARGVTGELFF.

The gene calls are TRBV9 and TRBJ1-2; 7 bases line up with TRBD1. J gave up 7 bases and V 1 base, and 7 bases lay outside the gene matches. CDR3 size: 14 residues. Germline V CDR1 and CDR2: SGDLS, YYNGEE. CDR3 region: CASSVTDRAAGYTF. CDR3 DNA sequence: TGTGCCAGCAGCGTAACCGACAGGGCGGCTGGCTACACCTTC.

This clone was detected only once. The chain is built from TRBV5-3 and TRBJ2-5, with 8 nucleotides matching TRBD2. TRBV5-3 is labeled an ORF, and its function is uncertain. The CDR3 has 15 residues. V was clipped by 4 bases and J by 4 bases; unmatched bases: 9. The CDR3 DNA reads TGTGCCAGAAGCCCCGGGACTAGGAAGCCAGAGACCCAGTACTTC. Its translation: CARSPGTRKPETQYF.

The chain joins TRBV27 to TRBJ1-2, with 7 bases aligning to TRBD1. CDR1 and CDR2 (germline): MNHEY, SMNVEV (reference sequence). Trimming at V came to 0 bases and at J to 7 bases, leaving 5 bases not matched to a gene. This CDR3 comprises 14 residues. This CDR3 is CASSLSRGAGGYTF. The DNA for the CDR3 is TGTGCCAGCAGTTTATCCAGGGGGGCGGGTGGCTACACCTTC.

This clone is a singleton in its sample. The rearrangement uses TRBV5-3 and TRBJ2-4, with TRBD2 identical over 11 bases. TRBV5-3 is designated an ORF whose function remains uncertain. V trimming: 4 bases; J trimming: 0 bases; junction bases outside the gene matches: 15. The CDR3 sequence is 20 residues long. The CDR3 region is CARSPILSSGGTLAKNIQYF. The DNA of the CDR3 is TGTGCCAGAAGCCCGATCCTATCTAGCGGGGGGACCCTAGCCAAAAACATTCAGTACTTC.